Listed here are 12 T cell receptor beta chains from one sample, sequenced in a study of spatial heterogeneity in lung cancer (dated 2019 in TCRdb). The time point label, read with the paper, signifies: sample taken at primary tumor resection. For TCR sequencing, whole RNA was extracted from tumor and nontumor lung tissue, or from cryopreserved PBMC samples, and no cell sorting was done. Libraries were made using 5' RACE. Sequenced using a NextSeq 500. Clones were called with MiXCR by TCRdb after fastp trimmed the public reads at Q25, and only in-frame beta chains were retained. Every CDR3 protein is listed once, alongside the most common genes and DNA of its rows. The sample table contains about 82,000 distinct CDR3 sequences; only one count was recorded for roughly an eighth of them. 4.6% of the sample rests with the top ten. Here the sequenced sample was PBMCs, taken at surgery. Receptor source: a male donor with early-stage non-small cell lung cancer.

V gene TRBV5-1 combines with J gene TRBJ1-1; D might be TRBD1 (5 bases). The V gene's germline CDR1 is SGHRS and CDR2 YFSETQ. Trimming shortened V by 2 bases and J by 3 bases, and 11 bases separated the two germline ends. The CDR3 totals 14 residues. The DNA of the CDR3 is TGCGCCAGCAGCTTTAAACAGGAAGACACTGAAGCTTTCTTT. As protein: CASSFKQEDTEAFF.

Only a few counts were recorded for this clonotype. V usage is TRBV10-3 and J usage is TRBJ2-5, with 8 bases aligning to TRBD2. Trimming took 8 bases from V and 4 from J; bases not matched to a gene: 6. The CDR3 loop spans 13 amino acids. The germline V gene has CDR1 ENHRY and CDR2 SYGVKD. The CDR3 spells CAIASGTRETQYF. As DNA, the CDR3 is TGTGCCATCGCCTCCGGGACTAGAGAGACCCAGTACTTC.

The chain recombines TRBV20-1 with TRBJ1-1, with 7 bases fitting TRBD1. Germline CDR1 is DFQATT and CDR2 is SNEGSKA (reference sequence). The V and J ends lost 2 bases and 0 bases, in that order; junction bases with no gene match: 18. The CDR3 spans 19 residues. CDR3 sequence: CSARSRDRAAGSMNTEAFF. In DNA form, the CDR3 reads TGCAGTGCTAGATCCCGTGACAGGGCGGCGGGGTCCATGAACACTGAAGCTTTCTTT.

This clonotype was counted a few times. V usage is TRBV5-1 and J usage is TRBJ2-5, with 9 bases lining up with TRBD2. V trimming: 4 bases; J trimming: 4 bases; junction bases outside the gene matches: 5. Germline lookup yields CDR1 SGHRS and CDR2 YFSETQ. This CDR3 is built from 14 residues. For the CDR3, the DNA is TGCGCCAGCAGCCCTGGGACTAGCAGAGAGACCCAGTACTTC. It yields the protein CASSPGTSRETQYF.

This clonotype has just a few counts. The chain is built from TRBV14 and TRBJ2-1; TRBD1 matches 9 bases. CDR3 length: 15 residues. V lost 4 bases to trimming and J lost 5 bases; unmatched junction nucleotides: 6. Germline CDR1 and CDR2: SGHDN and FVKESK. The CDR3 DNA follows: TGTGCCAGCAGCCGTTACAGGGGGCAGAACAATGAGCAGTTCTTC. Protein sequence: CASSRYRGQNNEQFF.

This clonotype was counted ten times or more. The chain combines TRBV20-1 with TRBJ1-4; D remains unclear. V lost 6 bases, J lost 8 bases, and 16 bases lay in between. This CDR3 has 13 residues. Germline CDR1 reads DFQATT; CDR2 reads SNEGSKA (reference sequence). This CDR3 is CSATTDPYEKLFF. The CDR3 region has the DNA TGCAGTGCCACCACCGACCCTTACGAAAAACTGTTTTTT.

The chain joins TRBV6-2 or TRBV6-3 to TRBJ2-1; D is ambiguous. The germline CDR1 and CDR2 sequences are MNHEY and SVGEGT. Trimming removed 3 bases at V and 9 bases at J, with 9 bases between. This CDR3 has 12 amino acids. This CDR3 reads CASSYRELEQFF. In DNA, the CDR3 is TGTGCCAGCAGTTATAGAGAACTTGAGCAGTTCTTC.

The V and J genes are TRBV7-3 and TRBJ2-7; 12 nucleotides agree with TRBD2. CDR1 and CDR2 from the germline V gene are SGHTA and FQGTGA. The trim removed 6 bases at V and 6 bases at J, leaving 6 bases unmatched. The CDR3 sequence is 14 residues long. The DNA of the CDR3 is TGTGCCAGCAGTTTGACTAGCGGGAGTGCCGAGCAGTACTTC. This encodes CASSLTSGSAEQYF.

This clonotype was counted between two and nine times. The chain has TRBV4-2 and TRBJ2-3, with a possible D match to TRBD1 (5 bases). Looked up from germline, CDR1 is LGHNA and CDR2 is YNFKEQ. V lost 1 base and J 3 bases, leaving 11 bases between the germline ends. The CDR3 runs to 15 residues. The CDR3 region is CASSQVGPGTDTQYF. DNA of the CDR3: TGTGCCAGCAGCCAAGTGGGGCCCGGGACAGATACGCAGTATTTT.

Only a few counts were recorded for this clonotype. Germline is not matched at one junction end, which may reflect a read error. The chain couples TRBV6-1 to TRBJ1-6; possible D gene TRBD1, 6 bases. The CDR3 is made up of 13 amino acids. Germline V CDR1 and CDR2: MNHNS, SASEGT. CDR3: CASREGGPSPLHF. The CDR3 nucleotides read TGTGCCAGCAGGGAAGGGGGACCTTCACCCCTCCACTTT.

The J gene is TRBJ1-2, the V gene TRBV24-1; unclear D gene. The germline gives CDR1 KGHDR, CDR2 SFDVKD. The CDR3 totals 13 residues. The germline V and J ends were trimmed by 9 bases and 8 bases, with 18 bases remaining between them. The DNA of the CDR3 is TGTGCCACCTCTCGAGGAGGGCTCCGAGGCTACACCTTC. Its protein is CATSRGGLRGYTF.

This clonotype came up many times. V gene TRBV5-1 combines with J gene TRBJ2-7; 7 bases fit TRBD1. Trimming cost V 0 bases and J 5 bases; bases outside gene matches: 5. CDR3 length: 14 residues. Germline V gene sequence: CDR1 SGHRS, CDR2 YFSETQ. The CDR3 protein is CASSLAGGSNEQYF. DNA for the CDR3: TGCGCCAGCAGCTTGGCAGGGGGATCCAACGAGCAGTACTTC. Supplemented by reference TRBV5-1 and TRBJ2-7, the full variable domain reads KAGVTQTPRYLIKTRGQQVTLSCSPISGHRSVSWYQQTPGQGLQFLFEYFSETQRNKGNFPGRFSGRQFSNSRSEMNVSTLELGDSALYLCASSLAGGSNEQYFGPGTRLTVT.